The 15 T cell receptor beta chains below all came from one sample that was sequenced in a study of neurological immune-mediated disorders. MiXCR was run by TCRdb on the 5' RACE reads, yielding one entry per CDR3 protein. The sample carries under 70,000 distinct CDR3 sequences, 2.5% to 3.5% recorded once. Sequencing used PBMCs. The receptor set was obtained from a woman aged 50 to 65 with multiple sclerosis.

This clonotype came up many times. The rearrangement links TRBV7-3 to TRBJ2-2; the match to TRBD1 covers 12 bases. Germline CDR1 and CDR2: SGHTA and FQGTGA. With V trimmed by 4 bases and J by 9 bases, 9 bases remained unmatched. This CDR3 has 16 residues. The CDR3 DNA sequence: TGTGCCAGCAGCTCCAGGCCGGGACAGGGGGCCTGGGAGCTGTTTTTT. Translated: CASSSRPGQGAWELFF.

This clonotype was picked up many times. The chain uses TRBV7-2 and TRBJ2-7; 8 bases map to TRBD1. This CDR3 region has 18 residues. Germline CDR1 is SGHTA and CDR2 is FQGNSA. Trimming removed 1 base from V and 0 bases from J; junction bases left unmatched: 11. Here the CDR3 DNA reads TGTGCCAGCAGCTTAGGGGACAGGACCCTATCGAGCTCCTACGAGCAGTACTTC. It codes for CASSLGDRTLSSSYEQYF.

Ten or more counts support this clonotype. This chain links TRBV20-1 with TRBJ1-2, with 7 bases fitting TRBD1. Germline V gives CDR1 DFQATT, CDR2 SNEGSKA (reference sequence). CDR3 size: 14 residues. The V segment lost 5 bases and the J segment 0 bases; nucleotides outside the gene matches: 6. CDR3 sequence (DNA): TGCAGTGCTGCCAGGGACAGCCCTAACTATGGCTACACCTTC. Residues: CSAARDSPNYGYTF.

This clonotype was detected many times. The gene calls are TRBV5-1 and TRBJ2-5; possibly TRBD1 or TRBD2 for D (5 bases each). The ends were cut back, 4 bases at V and 5 bases at J, with 15 bases in the middle. The CDR3 length is 14 residues. Germline V gene lookup returns CDR1 SGHRS and CDR2 YFSETQ. The CDR3 sequence: CASSQPWGSETQYF. The DNA for the CDR3 is TGCGCCAGCAGCCAACCCTGGGGGTCGGAGACCCAGTACTTC. The variable domain in full, completed from reference TRBV5-1 and TRBJ2-5, reads KAGVTQTPRYLIKTRGQQVTLSCSPISGHRSVSWYQQTPGQGLQFLFEYFSETQRNKGNFPGRFSGRQFSNSRSEMNVSTLELGDSALYLCASSQPWGSETQYFGPGTRLLVL.

This clonotype showed up many times. The V and J genes are TRBV3-1 and TRBJ1-2; TRBD1 might be the D (5 bases). Trimming removed 2 bases from V and 3 bases from J, with 13 bases in between. CDR3 length: 15 residues. The germline CDR1 and CDR2 sequences are LGHDT and YNNKEL (reference sequence). CDR3 coding DNA: TGTGCCAGCAGCCAATTCGGAGGAGGGGACTATGGCTACACCTTC. Residues: CASSQFGGGDYGYTF.

This clonotype has more than one count but fewer than ten. The CDR3 here is CASSATANTEAFF. CDR3 nucleotides: TGTGCCAGCAGTGCAACAGCGAACACTGAAGCTTTCTTT. The V gene is TRBV6-4, the J gene TRBJ1-1; D unresolved. Trimming took off 4 bases at V and 1 base at J, with 7 bases between the two ends. Germline V gene lookup returns CDR1 MRHNA and CDR2 SNTAGT. The CDR3 runs to 13 residues.

This clonotype appeared many times. The V gene is TRBV5-1, the J gene TRBJ2-2; 7 bases are shared with TRBD1. V was pared by 0 bases and J by 3 bases, with 5 bases of the junction left unmatched. In germline, CDR1 is SGHRS, CDR2 YFSETQ. This CDR3 comprises 16 residues. Written as DNA, the CDR3 is TGCGCCAGCAGCTTGGAAGGGGGCTCTTACACCGGGGAGCTGTTTTTT. Translation gives CASSLEGGSYTGELFF.

This clonotype was recorded many times. The chain links TRBV20-1 to TRBJ1-5; 8 bases line up with TRBD1. Unmatched junction bases numbered 0, after V lost 6 bases and J lost 2 bases. The CDR3 length is 12 residues. The germline gives CDR1 DFQATT, CDR2 SNEGSKA (reference sequence). The CDR3 is CSAGQGNQPQHF. CDR3 in DNA: TGCAGTGCGGGACAGGGCAATCAGCCCCAGCATTTT.

This clonotype appeared many times. Written as DNA, the CDR3 is TGTGCCAGCAGCTTTGGAGGGTTTACCGGGGAGCTGTTTTTT. It specifies CASSFGGFTGELFF. The genes are TRBV7-9 and TRBJ2-2; perhaps TRBD2 as D (6 bases). V was clipped by 3 bases and J by 5 bases, with 10 bases between them. The CDR3 is 14 residues long. From germline, CDR1 is SEHNR and CDR2 FQNEAQ (reference sequence).

This clonotype was recorded many times. The J gene is TRBJ1-1, the V gene TRBV11-2, with D tentatively TRBD1 (6 bases). V dropped 4 bases and J dropped 1 base, with 10 bases sitting between them. The CDR3 loop spans 14 amino acids. The germline gives CDR1 SGHAT, CDR2 FQNNGV. Written as DNA, the CDR3 is TGTGCCAGCAGCTCCGGAGGGGGGAACACTGAAGCTTTCTTT. Translated, it gives CASSSGGGNTEAFF.

This clonotype came up many times. The chain links TRBV9 to TRBJ1-3; the match to TRBD1 covers 8 bases. Germline CDR1 and CDR2: SGDLS and YYNGEE. V lost 0 bases, J lost 1 base, and 12 bases stayed unmatched. This CDR3 is 19 amino acids long. The CDR3 nucleotides read TGTGCCAGCAGCGTAGAGGGCAGGGGGCCTCTTACGTCTGGAAACACCATATATTTT. Amino acids: CASSVEGRGPLTSGNTIYF.

This clonotype was recorded many times. This chain links TRBV5-6 with TRBJ1-5; perhaps TRBD1 as D (5 bases). Trimming removed 0 bases at V and 2 bases at J, with 9 bases between. Germline CDR1 reads SGHDT; CDR2 reads YYEEEE. The CDR3 length is 15 residues. The CDR3 DNA sequence: TGTGCCAGCAGCTTGGGGTGGGGCGGCAATCAGCCCCAGCATTTT. Translating it yields CASSLGWGGNQPQHF. Full variable domain (missing parts from reference TRBV5-6 and TRBJ1-5): DAGVTQSPTHLIKTRGQQVTLRCSPKSGHDTVSWYQQALGQGPQFIFQYYEEEERQRGNFPDRFSGHQFPNYSSELNVNALLLGDSALYLCASSLGWGGNQPQHFGDGTRLSIL.

This clonotype was counted ten times or more. The chain links TRBV20-1 to TRBJ1-1, with D tentatively TRBD1 (5 bases). The CDR3 is 12 amino acids. The germline V gene has CDR1 DFQATT and CDR2 SNEGSKA (reference sequence). The V gene lost 4 bases and the J gene lost 5 bases, with 11 bases spanning the gap. The chain's CDR3 is CSATRSGTEAFF. CDR3 bases: TGCAGTGCTACGAGGTCAGGGACTGAAGCTTTCTTT.

Many counts were recorded for this clonotype. The V call is TRBV24-1, the J call TRBJ2-5; D unclear. CDR1 is KGHDR, CDR2 SFDVKD, per germline. This CDR3 is 11 amino acids long. The V end was cut by 4 bases, the J end by 5 bases, with 4 bases between. CDR3 protein: CATSESETQYF. The CDR3 region has the DNA TGTGCCACCAGTGAATCGGAGACCCAGTACTTC.

This clonotype was seen at least ten times. This rearrangement joins TRBV20-1 to TRBJ1-2; the D is unclear. Per germline, CDR1 DFQATT and CDR2 SNEGSKA (reference sequence). CDR3 size: 14 residues. V was cut by 0 bases and J by 5 bases, with 13 bases left in between. The CDR3 nucleotides are TGCAGTGCTAGAGAGGAGCAGCACCCTTATGGCTACACCTTC. Translation: CSAREEQHPYGYTF.